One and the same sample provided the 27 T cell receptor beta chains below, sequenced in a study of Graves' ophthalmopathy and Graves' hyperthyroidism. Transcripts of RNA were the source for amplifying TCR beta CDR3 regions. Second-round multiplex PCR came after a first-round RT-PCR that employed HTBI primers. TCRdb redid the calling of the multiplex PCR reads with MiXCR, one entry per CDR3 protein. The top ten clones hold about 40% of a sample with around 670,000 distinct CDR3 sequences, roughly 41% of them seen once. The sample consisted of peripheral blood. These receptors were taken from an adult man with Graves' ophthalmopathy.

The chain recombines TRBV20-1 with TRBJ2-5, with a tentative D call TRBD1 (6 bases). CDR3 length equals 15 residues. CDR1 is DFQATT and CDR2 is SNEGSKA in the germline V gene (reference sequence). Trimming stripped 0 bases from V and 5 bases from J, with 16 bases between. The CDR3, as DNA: TGCAGTGCTAGAGATGGGGAAGGGGGTGGTGAGACCCAGTACTTC. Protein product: CSARDGEGGGETQYF.

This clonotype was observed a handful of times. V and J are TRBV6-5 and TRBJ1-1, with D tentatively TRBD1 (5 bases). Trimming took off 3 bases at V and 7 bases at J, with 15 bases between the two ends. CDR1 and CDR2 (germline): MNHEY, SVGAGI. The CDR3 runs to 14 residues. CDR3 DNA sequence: TGTGCCAGCAGTTATGCCGGGGCGAGAGGTGAAGCTTTCTTT. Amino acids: CASSYAGARGEAFF.

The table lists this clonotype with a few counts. The CDR3 loop reads CASSVAEDQPQHF. The CDR3 DNA sequence: TGTGCCAGCAGCGTAGCTGAGGATCAGCCCCAGCATTTT. V and J are TRBV9 and TRBJ1-5; D gene unclear. V gave up 0 bases and J gave up 5 bases, with 6 bases separating them. The germline gives CDR1 SGDLS, CDR2 YYNGEE. This CDR3 has 13 amino acids.

CDR3 protein: CASGRVTEAFF. DNA of the CDR3: TGTGCCAGTGGCAGGGTCACTGAAGCTTTCTTT. The chain uses TRBV7-2 and TRBJ1-1; TRBD1 is a possible D gene (5 bases). In germline, CDR1 is SGHTA, CDR2 FQGNSA. This CDR3 has 11 amino acids. Trimming left V 9 bases short and J 4 bases short, with 9 bases between.

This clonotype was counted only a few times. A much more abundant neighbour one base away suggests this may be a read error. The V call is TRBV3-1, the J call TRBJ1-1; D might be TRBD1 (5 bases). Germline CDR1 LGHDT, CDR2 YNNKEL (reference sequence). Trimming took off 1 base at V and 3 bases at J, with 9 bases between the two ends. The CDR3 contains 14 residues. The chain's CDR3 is CASSQGGLDTEAFF. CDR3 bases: TGTGCCAGCAGCCAAGGGGGCTTGGACACTGAAGCTTTCTTT. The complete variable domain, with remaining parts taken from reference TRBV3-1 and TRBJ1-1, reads DTAVSQTPKYLVTQMGNDKSIKCEQNLGHDTMYWYKQDSKKFLKIMFSYNNKELIINETVPNRFSPKSPDKAHLNLHINSLELGDSAVYFCASSQGGLDTEAFFGQGTRLTVV.

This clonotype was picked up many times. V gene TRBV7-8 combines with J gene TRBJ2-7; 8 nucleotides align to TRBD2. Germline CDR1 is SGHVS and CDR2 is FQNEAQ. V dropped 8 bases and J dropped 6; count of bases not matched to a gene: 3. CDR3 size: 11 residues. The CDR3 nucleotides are TGTGCCAGCCCGGGAGGGTTCGAGCAGTACTTC. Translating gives CASPGGFEQYF.

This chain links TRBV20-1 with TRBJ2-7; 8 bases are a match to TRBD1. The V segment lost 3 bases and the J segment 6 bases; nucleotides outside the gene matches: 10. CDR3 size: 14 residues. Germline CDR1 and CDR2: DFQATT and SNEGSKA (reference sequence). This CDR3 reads CSASLTGDEVEQYF. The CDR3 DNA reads TGCAGTGCTAGCCTGACAGGGGACGAAGTCGAGCAGTACTTC.

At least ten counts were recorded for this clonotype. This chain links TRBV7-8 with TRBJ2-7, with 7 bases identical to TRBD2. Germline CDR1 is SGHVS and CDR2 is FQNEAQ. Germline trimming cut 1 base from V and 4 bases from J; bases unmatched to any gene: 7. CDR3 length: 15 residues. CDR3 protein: CASSLEAGEWYEQYF. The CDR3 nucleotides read TGTGCCAGCAGCTTAGAGGCGGGAGAGTGGTACGAGCAGTACTTC.

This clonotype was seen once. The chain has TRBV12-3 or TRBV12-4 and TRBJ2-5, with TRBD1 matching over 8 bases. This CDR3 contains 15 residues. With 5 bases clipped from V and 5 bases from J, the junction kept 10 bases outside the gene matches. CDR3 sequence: CASSPRGQGAETQYF. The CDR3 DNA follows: TGTGCCAGCAGTCCTCGGGGGCAGGGGGCCGAGACCCAGTACTTC.

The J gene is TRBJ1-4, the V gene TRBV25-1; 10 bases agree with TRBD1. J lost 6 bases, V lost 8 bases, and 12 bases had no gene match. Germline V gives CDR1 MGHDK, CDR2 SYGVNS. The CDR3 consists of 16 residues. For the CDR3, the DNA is TGTGCCAGCCACCCTTCTCACGGGACAGGGGATGAAAAACTGTTTTTT. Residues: CASHPSHGTGDEKLFF.

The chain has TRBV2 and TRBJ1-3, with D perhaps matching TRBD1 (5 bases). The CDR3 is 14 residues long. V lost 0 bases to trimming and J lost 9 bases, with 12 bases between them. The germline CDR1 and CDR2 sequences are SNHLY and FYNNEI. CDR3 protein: CASSEAGLAGTIYF. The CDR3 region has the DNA TGTGCCAGCAGTGAAGCGGGACTAGCGGGCACCATATATTTT.

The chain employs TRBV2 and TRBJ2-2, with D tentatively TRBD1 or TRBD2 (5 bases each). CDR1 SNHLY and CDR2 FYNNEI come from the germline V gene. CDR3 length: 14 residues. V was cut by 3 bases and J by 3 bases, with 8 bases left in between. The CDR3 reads CASSEGVDTGELFF. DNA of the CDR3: TGTGCCAGCAGTGAGGGGGTGGACACCGGGGAGCTGTTTTTT. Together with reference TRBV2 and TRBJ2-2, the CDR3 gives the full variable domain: EPEVTQTPSHQVTQMGQEVILRCVPISNHLYFYWYRQILGQKVEFLVSFYNNEISEKSEIFDDQFSVERPDGSNFTLKIRSTKLEDSAMYFCASSEGVDTGELFFGEGSRLTVL.

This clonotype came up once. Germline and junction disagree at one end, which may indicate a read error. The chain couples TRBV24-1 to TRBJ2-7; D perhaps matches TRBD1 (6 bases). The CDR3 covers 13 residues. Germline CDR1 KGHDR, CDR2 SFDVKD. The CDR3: CASSSYRAAEQYF. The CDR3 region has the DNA TGTGCCAGCAGTTCTTACAGGGCTGCCGAGCAGTACTTC.

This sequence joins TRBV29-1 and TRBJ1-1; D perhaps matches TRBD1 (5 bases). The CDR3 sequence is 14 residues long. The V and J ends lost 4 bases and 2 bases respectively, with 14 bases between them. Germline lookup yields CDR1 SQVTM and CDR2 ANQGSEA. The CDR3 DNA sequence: TGCAGCGTTGGGTCACCAGGGCCTAACACTGAAGCTTTCTTT. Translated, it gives CSVGSPGPNTEAFF.

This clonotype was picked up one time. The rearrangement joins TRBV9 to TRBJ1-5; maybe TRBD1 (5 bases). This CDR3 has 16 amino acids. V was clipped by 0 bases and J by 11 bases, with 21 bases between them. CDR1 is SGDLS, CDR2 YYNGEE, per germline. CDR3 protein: CASSVDPGFGRETQHF. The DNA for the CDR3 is TGTGCCAGCAGCGTAGACCCAGGGTTTGGTCGGGAGACCCAGCATTTT.

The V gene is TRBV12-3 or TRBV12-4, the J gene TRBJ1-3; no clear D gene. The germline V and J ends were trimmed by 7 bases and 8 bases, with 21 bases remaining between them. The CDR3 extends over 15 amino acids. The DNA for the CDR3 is TGTGCCAGCACTAGGGCGGCCGATCCCAGTCACACCATATATTTT. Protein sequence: CASTRAADPSHTIYF.

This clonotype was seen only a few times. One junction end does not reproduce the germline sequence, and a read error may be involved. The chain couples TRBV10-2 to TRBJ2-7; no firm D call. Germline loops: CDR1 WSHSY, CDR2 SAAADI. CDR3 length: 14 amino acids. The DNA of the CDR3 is TGTGCCAGCAGTTACCGTTCAGCTGGCTACGAGCAGTACTTC. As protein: CASSYRSAGYEQYF.

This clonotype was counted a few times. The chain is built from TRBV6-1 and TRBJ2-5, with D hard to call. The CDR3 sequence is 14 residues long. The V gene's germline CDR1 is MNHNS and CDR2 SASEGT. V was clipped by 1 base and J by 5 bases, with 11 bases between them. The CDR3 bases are TGTGCCAGCAGTGAAGTGTCGGGTGACGAGACCCAGTACTTC. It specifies CASSEVSGDETQYF.

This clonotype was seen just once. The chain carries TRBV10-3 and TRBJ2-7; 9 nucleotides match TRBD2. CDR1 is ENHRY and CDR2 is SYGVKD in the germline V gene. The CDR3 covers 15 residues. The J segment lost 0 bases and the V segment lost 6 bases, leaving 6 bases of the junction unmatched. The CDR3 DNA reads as TGTGCCATCAGGGATATTAGCGGGAGCTCCTACGAGCAGTACTTC. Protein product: CAIRDISGSSYEQYF.

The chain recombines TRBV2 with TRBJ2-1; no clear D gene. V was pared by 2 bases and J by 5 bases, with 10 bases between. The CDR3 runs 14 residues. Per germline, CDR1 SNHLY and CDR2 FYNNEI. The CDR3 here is CASSESKRHNEQFF. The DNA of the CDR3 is TGTGCCAGCAGTGAAAGCAAGCGTCACAATGAGCAGTTCTTC.

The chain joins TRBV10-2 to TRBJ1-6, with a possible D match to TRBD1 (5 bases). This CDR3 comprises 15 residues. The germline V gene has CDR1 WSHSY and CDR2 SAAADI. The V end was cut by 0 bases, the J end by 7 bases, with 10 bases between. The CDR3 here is CASSESEGRNSPLHF. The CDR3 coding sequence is TGCGCCAGCAGTGAGTCGGAGGGACGGAATTCACCCCTCCACTTT.

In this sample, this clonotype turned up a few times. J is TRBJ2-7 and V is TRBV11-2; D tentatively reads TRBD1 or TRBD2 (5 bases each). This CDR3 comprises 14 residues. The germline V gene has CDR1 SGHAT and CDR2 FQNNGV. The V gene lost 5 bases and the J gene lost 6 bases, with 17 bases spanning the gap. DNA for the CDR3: TGTGCCAGCAGCCCCGGGGCTTCCAGTGGCGAGCAGTACTTC. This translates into CASSPGASSGEQYF. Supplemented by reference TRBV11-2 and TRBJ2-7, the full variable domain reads EAGVAQSPRYKIIEKRQSVAFWCNPISGHATLYWYQQILGQGPKLLIQFQNNGVVDDSQLPKDRFSAERLKGVDSTLKIQPAKLEDSAVYLCASSPGASSGEQYFGPGTRLTVT.

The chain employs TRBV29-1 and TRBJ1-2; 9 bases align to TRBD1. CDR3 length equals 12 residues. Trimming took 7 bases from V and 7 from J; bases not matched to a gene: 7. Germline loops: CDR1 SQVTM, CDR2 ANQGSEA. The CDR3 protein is CSAAGQGSGYTF. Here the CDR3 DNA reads TGCAGCGCAGCCGGACAGGGGTCTGGCTACACCTTC.

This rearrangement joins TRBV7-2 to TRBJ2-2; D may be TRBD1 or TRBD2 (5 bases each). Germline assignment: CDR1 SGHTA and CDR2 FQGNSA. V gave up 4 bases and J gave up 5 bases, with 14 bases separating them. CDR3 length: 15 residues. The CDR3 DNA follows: TGTGCCAGCAGCTCAGGGAGCCTGGTGACCGGGGAGCTGTTTTTT. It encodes CASSSGSLVTGELFF. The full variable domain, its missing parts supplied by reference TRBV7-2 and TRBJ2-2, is GAGVSQSPSNKVTEKGKDVELRCDPISGHTALYWYRQSLGQGLEFLIYFQGNSAPDKSGLPSDRFSAERTGGSVSTLTIQRTQQEDSAVYLCASSSGSLVTGELFFGEGSRLTVL.

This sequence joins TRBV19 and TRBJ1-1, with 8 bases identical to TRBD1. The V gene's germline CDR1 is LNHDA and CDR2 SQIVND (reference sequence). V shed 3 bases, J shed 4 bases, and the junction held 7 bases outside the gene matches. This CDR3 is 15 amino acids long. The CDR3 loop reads CASSIISGGGTEAFF. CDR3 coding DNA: TGTGCCAGTAGTATCATTTCAGGGGGCGGCACTGAAGCTTTCTTT.

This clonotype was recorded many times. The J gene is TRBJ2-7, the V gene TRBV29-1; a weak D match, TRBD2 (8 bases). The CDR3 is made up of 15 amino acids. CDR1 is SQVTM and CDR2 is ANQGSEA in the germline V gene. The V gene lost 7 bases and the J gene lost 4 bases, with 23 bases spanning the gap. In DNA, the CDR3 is TGCAGCGCTCGGGGAGGGGGCAGCGGGAGTTACGAGCAGTACTTC. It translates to CSARGGGSGSYEQYF.

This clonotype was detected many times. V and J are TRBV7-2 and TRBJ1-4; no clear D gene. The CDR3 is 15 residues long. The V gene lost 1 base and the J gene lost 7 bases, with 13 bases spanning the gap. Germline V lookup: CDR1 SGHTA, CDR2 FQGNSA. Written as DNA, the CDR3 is TGTGCCAGCAGCTTAGAACTGGCGAGTCGTGAAAAACTGTTTTTT. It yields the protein CASSLELASREKLFF.